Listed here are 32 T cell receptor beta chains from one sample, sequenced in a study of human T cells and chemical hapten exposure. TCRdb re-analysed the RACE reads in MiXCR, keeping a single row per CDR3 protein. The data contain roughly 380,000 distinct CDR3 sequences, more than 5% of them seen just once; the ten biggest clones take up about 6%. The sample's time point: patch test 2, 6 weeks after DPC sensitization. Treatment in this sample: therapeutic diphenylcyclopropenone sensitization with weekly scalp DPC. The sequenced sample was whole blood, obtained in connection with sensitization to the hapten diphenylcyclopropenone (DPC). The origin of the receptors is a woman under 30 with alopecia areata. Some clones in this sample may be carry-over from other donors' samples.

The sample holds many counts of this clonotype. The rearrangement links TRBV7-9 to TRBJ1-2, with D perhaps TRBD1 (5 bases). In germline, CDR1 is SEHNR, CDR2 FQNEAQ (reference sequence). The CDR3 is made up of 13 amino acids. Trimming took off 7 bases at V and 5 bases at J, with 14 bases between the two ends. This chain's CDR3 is CASTSAGRYGYTF. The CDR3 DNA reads TGTGCCAGCACCTCCGCAGGGAGGTATGGCTACACCTTC.

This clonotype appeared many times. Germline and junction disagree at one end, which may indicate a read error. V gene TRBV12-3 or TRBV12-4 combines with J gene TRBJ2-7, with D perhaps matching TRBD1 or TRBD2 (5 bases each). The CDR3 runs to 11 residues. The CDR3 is CASSLGTSLHF. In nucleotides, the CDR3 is TGTGCCAGCAGTCTAGGGACCTCGTTGCACTTC.

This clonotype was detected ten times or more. The CDR3 bases are TGTGCCAGCAGCTCCCCGGACAGGATGAACACTGAAGCTTTCTTT. Its translation: CASSSPDRMNTEAFF. The rearrangement uses TRBV13 and TRBJ1-1; 7 nucleotides match TRBD1. There are 15 residues in the CDR3. CDR1 and CDR2 from the germline V gene are PRHDT and FYEKMQ (reference sequence). J was trimmed by 0 bases and V by 4 bases; bases with no gene match: 5.

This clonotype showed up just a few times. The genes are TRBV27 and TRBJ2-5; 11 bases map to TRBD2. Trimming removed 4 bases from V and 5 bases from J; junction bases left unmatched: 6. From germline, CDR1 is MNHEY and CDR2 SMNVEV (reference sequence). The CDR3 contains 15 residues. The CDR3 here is CASSSLAGGSETQYF. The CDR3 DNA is TGTGCCAGCAGTTCATTAGCGGGGGGGTCGGAGACCCAGTACTTC.

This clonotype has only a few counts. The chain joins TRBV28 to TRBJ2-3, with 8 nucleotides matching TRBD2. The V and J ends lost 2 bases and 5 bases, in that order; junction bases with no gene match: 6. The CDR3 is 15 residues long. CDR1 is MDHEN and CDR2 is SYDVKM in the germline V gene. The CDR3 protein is CASSLVGGDRDTQYF. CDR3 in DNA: TGTGCCAGCAGTTTAGTCGGGGGGGACCGAGATACGCAGTATTTT.

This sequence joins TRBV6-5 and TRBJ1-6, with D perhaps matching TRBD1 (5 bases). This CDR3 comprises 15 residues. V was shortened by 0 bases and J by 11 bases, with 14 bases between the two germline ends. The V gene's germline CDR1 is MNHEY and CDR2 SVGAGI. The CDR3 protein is CASSYSGQGLAPLHF. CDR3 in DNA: TGTGCCAGCAGTTACTCAGGGCAGGGTTTAGCACCCCTCCACTTT.

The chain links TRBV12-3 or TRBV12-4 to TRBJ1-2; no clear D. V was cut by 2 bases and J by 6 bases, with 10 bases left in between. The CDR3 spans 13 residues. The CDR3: CASSLLPKNGYTF. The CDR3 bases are TGTGCCAGCAGTTTATTACCTAAGAATGGCTACACCTTC.

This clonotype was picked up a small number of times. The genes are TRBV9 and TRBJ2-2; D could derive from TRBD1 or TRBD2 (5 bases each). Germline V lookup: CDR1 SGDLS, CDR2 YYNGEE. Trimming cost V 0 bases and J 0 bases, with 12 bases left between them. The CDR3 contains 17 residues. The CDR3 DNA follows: TGTGCCAGCAGCGTAGCTTCCGGGGCCACGAACACCGGGGAGCTGTTTTTT. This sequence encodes CASSVASGATNTGELFF.

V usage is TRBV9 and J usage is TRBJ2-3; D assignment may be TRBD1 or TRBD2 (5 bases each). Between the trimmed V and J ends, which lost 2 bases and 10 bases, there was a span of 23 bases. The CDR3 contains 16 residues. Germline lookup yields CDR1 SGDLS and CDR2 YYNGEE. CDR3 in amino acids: CASSVSLSSGRGAQYF. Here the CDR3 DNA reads TGTGCCAGCAGCGTGAGCCTCTCTTCTGGGAGAGGGGCGCAGTATTTT.

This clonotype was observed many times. CDR3: CASSFTDYNEQFF. DNA of the CDR3: TGTGCCAGCAGCTTCACCGACTACAATGAGCAGTTCTTC. The chain employs TRBV11-2 and TRBJ2-1; D is unclear. The CDR3 extends over 13 amino acids. The germline V gene encodes CDR1 SGHAT and CDR2 FQNNGV. Trimming pared 3 bases from V and 3 bases from J, leaving 6 bases between.

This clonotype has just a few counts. This chain's CDR3 is CASSLGGASGGNEQFF. The CDR3 DNA reads TGTGCCAGCAGTTTAGGTGGGGCTAGCGGGGGCAATGAGCAGTTCTTC. The chain employs TRBV27 and TRBJ2-1; 10 bases are shared with TRBD2. Germline values: CDR1 MNHEY, CDR2 SMNVEV (reference sequence). J was trimmed by 6 bases and V by 2 bases; bases with no gene match: 7. This CDR3 spans 16 amino acids.

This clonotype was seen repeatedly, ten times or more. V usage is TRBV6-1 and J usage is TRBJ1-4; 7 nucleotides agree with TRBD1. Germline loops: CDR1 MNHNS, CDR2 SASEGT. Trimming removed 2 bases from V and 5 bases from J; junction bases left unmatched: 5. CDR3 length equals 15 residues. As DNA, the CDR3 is TGTGCCAGCAGTGAACAAGGGGGCGCCAATGAAAAACTGTTTTTT. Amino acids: CASSEQGGANEKLFF.

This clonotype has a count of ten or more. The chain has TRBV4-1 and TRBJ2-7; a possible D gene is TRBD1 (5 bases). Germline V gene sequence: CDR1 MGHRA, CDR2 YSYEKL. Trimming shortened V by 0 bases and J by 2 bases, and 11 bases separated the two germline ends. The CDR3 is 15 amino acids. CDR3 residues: CASSQDPTGTYEQYF. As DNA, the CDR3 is TGCGCCAGCAGCCAAGATCCCACAGGCACCTACGAGCAGTACTTC.

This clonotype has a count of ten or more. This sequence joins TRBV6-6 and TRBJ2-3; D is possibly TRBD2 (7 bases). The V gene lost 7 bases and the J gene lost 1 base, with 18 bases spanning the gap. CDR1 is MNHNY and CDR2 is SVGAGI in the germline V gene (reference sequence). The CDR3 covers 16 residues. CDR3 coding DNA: TGTGCCAGCATTATGTCCGGGGGGCGAGGCACAGATACGCAGTATTTT. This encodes CASIMSGGRGTDTQYF.

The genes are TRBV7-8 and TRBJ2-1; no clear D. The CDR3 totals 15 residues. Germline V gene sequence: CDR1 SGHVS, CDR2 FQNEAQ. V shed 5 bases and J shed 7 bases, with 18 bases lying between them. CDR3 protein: CASSPDQTAKNEQFF. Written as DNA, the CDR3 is TGTGCCAGCAGCCCAGACCAGACCGCTAAAAATGAGCAGTTCTTC.

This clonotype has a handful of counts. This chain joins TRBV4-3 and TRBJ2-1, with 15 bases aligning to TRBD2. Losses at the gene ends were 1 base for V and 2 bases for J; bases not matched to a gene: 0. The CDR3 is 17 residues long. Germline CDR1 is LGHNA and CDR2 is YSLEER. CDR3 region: CASSQGTSGGAYNEQFF. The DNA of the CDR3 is TGCGCCAGCAGCCAAGGGACTAGCGGGGGGGCCTACAATGAGCAGTTCTTC.

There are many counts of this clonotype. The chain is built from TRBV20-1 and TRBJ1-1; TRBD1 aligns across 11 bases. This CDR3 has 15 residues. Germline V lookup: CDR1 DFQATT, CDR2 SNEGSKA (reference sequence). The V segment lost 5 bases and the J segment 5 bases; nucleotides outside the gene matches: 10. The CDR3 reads CSALYDRDRGTEAFF. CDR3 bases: TGCAGTGCTTTATATGACCGGGACAGGGGGACTGAAGCTTTCTTT.

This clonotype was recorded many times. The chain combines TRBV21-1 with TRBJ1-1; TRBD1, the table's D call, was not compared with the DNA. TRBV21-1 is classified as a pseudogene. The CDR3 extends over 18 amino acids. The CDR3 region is CASSKWWERDGQNTEAFF. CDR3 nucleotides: TGTGCCAGCAGCAAATGGTGGGAAAGGGACGGGCAAAACACTGAAGCTTTCTTT.

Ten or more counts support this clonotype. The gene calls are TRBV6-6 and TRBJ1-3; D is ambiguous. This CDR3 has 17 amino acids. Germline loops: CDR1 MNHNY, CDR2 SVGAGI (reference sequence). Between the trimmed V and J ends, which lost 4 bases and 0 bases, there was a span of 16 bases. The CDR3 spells CASSSDAARSSGNTIYF. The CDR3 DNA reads TGTGCCAGCAGTTCAGACGCGGCTCGCAGCTCTGGAAACACCATATATTTT.

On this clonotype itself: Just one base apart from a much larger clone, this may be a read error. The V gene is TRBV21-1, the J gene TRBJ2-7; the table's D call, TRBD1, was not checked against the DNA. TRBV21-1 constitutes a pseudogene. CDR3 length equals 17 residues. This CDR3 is CASRKNRDRDSSHEQYF. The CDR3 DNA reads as TGTGCCAGCAGAAAAAACCGTGACAGGGACAGCTCCCACGAGCAGTACTTC.

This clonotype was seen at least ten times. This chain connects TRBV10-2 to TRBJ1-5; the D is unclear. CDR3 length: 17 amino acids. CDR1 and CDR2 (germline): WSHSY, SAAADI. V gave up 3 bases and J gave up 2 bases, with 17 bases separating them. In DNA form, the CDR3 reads TGCGCCAGCAGTGATTCAAGGAGTGCTAGGGGCAATCAGCCCCAGCATTTT. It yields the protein CASSDSRSARGNQPQHF.

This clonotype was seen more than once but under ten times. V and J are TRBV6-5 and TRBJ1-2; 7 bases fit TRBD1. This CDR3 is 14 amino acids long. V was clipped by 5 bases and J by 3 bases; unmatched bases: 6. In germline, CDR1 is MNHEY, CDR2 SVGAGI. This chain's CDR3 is CASSRTGTDYGYTF. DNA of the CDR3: TGTGCCAGCAGTCGCACCGGGACAGACTATGGCTACACCTTC.

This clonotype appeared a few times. The CDR3 DNA sequence: TGTGCCAGCACTCACGGGGCCACTGAAGCTTTCTTT. Protein product: CASTHGATEAFF. J is TRBJ1-1 and V is TRBV11-2; D might be TRBD1 (5 bases). V lost 7 bases and J lost 4, with 10 bases in between. The CDR3 sequence is 12 residues long. Germline V gene sequence: CDR1 SGHAT, CDR2 FQNNGV. Full variable domain (missing parts from reference TRBV11-2 and TRBJ1-1): EAGVAQSPRYKIIEKRQSVAFWCNPISGHATLYWYQQILGQGPKLLIQFQNNGVVDDSQLPKDRFSAERLKGVDSTLKIQPAKLEDSAVYLCASTHGATEAFFGQGTRLTVV.

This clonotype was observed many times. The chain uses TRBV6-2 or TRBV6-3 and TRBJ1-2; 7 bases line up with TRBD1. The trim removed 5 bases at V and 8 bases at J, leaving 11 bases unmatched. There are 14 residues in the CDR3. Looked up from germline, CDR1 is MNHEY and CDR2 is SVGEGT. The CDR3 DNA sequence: TGTGCCAGCAGTCTCAACAGGGGAATAAGCGGCTACACCTTC. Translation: CASSLNRGISGYTF.

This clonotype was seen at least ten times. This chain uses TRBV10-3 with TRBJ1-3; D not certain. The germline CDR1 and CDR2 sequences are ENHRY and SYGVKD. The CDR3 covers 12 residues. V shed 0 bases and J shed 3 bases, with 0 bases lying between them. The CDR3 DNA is TGTGCCATCAGTGAGTCTGGAAACACCATATATTTT. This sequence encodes CAISESGNTIYF.

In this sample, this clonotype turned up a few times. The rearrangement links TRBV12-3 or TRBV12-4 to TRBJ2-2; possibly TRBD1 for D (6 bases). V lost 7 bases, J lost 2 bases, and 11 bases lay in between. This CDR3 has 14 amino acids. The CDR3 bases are TGTGCCAGCATCTCCGGGACAAACACCGGGGAGCTGTTTTTT. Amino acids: CASISGTNTGELFF.

CDR3 sequence reads: CASSSGMQRGYTF. The CDR3 nucleotides are TGTGCCAGCAGCTCCGGGATGCAGCGGGGCTACACCTTC. The chain is built from TRBV7-9 and TRBJ1-2; no firm D call. Per germline, CDR1 SEHNR and CDR2 FQNEAQ (reference sequence). Trimming stripped 4 bases from V and 8 bases from J, with 14 bases between. The CDR3 has 13 residues.

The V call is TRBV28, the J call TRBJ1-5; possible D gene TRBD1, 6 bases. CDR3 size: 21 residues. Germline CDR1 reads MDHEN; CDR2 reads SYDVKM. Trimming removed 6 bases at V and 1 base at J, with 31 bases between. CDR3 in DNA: TGTGCCAGCAGCAGCTTTGGACAGTTCAGGCCTAAGAATCGAAGCAATCAGCCCCAGCATTTT. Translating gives CASSSFGQFRPKNRSNQPQHF. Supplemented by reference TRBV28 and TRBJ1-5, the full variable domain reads DVKVTQSSRYLVKRTGEKVFLECVQDMDHENMFWYRQDPGLGLRLIYFSYDVKMKEKGDIPEGYSVSREKKERFSLILESASTNQTSMYLCASSSFGQFRPKNRSNQPQHFGDGTRLSIL.

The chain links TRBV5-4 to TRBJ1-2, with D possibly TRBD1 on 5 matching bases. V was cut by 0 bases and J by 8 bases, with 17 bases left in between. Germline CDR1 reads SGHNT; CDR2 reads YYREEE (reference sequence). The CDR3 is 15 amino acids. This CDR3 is CASSLGGTPQGGYTF. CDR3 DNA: TGTGCCAGCAGCTTGGGGGGGACTCCTCAGGGAGGCTACACCTTC.

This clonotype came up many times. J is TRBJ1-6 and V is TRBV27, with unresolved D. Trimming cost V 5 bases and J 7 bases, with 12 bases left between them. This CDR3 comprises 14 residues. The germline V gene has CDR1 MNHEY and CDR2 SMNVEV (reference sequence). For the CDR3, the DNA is TGTGCCAGCAGTCCGGCAGCCATAAATTCACCCCTCCACTTT. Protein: CASSPAAINSPLHF.

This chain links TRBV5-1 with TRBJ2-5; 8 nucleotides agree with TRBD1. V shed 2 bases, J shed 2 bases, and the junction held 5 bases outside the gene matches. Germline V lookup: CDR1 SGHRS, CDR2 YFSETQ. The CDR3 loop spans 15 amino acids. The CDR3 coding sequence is TGCGCCAGCAGCTTCGGACAGGGCTATCAAGAGACCCAGTACTTC. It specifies CASSFGQGYQETQYF. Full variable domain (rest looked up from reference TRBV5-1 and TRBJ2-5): KAGVTQTPRYLIKTRGQQVTLSCSPISGHRSVSWYQQTPGQGLQFLFEYFSETQRNKGNFPGRFSGRQFSNSRSEMNVSTLELGDSALYLCASSFGQGYQETQYFGPGTRLLVL.

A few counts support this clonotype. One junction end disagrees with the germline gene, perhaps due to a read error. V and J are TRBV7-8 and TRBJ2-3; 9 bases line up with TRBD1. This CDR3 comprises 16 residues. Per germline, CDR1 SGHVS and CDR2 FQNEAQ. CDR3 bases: TGTGCCAGCAGTTTAGCAACCGGGACAGGGAGAGATACGCAGTATTTT. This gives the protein CASSLATGTGRDTQYF.